This T cell receptor (beta chain) originates from a study of graft-versus-host responses after intestinal transplantation. Study-wide results and caveats: High graft-versus-host to host-versus-graft T cell clonal ratios marked allografts of patients with graft-donor macrochimerism.

Sequencing used immunoSEQ multiplex PCR; TCRdb keeps in-frame clones, though not all of them. The data contain tens of thousands of clones, 91% of them seen just once; the ten biggest clones take up 2.5% to 3%. This CDR3 has 14 residues. Looked up from germline, CDR1 is SNHLY and CDR2 is FYNNEI. V was trimmed by 6 bases and J by 10 bases, leaving 21 bases between them. On this clone: Its antigen is not identified.

The TCR sequence derives from a human patient who received an intestinal transplant, so some T cells may come from the graft donor. The genes are TRBV2 and TRBJ1-1, with D maybe TRBD1 (5 bases). Sequencing was performed on PBMCs, taken 118 to 130 days after intestinal transplantation. The CDR3 nucleotides read TGTGCCAGCAGAGACCTCCGGGACCGATTACGAGCTTTCTTT. It specifies CASRDLRDRLRAFF.